A single sample is the source of the 3 T cell receptor beta chains below, sequenced in a study of CXCR3-negative and CXCR3-positive naive CD8 T cells. Researchers prepared the TRB cDNA libraries using 5' RACE with UMI labels. Following a re-call of the 5' RACE reads, TCRdb has one entry per CDR3 protein and lacks DNA. Found here are fewer than 9,500 distinct CDR3 sequences; the top ten clones hold under 2.5%. What was sequenced was naive CXCR3- CD8+ T cells from blood. Subset indicated: CD45RO-CCR7+CD27+CD95- naive CD8+ T cells lacking CXCR3 (TNR3-). The receptors originated from a human donor in good health. Some clones in this sample may be carry-over from other donors' samples.

Here the CDR3 reads CASNLEAGPSYEQYF. The J gene is TRBJ2-7, the V gene TRBV7-6. There are 15 residues in the CDR3. CDR1 is SGHVS and CDR2 is FNYEAQ in the germline V gene.

The V and J genes are TRBV7-9 and TRBJ1-1. CDR1 SEHNR and CDR2 FQNEAQ come from the germline V gene (reference sequence). CDR3 length: 12 amino acids. The CDR3 is CASMDMNTEAFF. The full variable domain, rest sourced from reference TRBV7-9 and TRBJ1-1, is DTGVSQNPRHKITKRGQNVTFRCDPISEHNRLYWYRQTLGQGPEFLTYFQNEAQLEKSRLLSDRFSAERPKGSFSTLEIQRTEQGDSAMYLCASMDMNTEAFFGQGTRLTVV.

V gene TRBV3-1 combines with J gene TRBJ2-2; the TRBD1 assignment by TCRdb is unverifiable without DNA. Germline loops: CDR1 LGHDT, CDR2 YNNKEL (reference sequence). This CDR3 has 16 residues. The CDR3 loop is CASSEPGQVDTGELFF.